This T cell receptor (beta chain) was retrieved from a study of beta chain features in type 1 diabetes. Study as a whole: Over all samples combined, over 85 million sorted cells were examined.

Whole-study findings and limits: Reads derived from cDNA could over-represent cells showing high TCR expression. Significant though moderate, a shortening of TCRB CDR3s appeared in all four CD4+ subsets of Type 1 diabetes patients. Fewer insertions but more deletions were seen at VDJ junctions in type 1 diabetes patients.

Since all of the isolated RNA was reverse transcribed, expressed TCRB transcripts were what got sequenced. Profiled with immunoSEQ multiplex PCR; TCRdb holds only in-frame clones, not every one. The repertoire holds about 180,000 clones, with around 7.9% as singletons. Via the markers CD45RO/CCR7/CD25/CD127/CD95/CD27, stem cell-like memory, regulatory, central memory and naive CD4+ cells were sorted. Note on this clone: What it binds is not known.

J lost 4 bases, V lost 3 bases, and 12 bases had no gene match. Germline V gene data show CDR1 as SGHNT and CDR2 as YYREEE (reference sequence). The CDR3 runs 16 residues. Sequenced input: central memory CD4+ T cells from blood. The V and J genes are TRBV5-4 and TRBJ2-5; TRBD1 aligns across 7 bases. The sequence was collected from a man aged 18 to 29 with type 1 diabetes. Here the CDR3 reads CASSYGQVPLGETQYF. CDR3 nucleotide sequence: TGTGCCAGCAGCTATGGACAGGTCCCATTGGGAGAGACCCAGTACTTC.